The present T cell receptor (beta chain) was sequenced within a study of cytomegalovirus exposure and HLA in healthy donors. In the study overall: About four fifths of a few hundred genotyped donors fell in the Caucasian-associated ancestry cluster.

General study points: Productive status was seen about 90% or about 30% of the time for most TCR beta V segments in an earlier analysis. Later analysis demonstrated an association between a missense DCLRE1C variant and TCR beta V- and J-gene trimming.

The germline V and J ends were trimmed by 3 bases and 3 bases, with 4 bases remaining between them. CDR3 length: 12 amino acids. CDR1 and CDR2 from the germline V gene are LNHDA and SQIVND (reference sequence). A note on this clone: Its target is unknown.

Primers: 60 Vbeta forward and 13 Jbeta reverse. TCRdb keeps only in-frame clones here, not all; method: immunoSEQ multiplex PCR. The data contain some 120,000 clones, approximately 82% of them singletons. The V gene is TRBV19, the J gene TRBJ2-3; no reliable D call. This receptor was identified in a woman under 30 in good health and CMV-seropositive. Material for sequencing was PBMCs. In DNA form, the CDR3 reads TGTGCCAGTAGTATCCCGACAGATACGCAGTATTTT. It translates to CASSIPTDTQYF.